This T cell receptor beta chain was identified in a study of early T cells in non-severe SARS-CoV-2 infection. Comment on this clonotype: It is likely a read error, because the conserved phenylalanine at the end of the CDR3 is missing.

V was clipped by 5 bases and J by 3 bases, with 13 bases between them. The CDR3 runs to 15 residues. Germline V gene lookup returns CDR1 MNHEY and CDR2 SMNVEV (reference sequence). MiXCR, applied by TCRdb to the 5' RACE reads, yields one record per CDR3 protein. The data contain around 86,000 distinct CDR3 sequences, about 14% of them seen just once; the ten biggest clones take up around 0.58%. This chain uses TRBV27 with TRBJ1-4; TRBD1 might be the D (5 bases). The receptor was isolated from an adult who was a healthcare worker with PCR-confirmed SARS-CoV-2 infection or an uninfected control (not recorded which). What was sequenced was whole blood. The CDR3 coding sequence is TGTGCCAGCAGTCGGAGCGGGGGATCTAATGAAAAACTGTTTTCT. It encodes CASSRSGGSNEKLFS.